This T cell receptor (beta chain) was captured by sequencing in a study of T cell repertoires in cytomegalovirus infection. V was clipped by 5 bases and J by 4 bases, with 12 bases between them. Germline CDR1 is SGHTA and CDR2 is FQGNSA. The CDR3 consists of 14 residues. This clonotype has at least ten counts. One entry per CDR3 protein results from TCRdb running MiXCR on the reads. The table includes around 280,000 distinct CDR3 sequences, about a tenth detected once. V usage is TRBV7-2 and J usage is TRBJ1-3; D might be TRBD1 (5 bases). The TCR originated in a human donor in good health (CMV status not recorded). Some clones in this sample may be carry-over from other donors' samples. Sequenced material: PBMCs. The CDR3 DNA reads as TGTGCCAGCAGCCCCGGCTGGGACGGAAACACCATATATTTT. Translated, it gives CASSPGWDGNTIYF. The full variable domain, completed using reference TRBV7-2 and TRBJ1-3, is GAGVSQSPSNKVTEKGKDVELRCDPISGHTALYWYRQSLGQGLEFLIYFQGNSAPDKSGLPSDRFSAERTGGSVSTLTIQRTQQEDSAVYLCASSPGWDGNTIYFGEGSWLTVV.